The sequence of this TCR beta chain was determined in a study of CD8+CD57+ T cells in acquired aplastic anemia (dated by TCRdb to the late 2010s). Context from the whole study: Extracted DNA from sorted CD4+ and CD8+ cells averaged around 3.5 ug, ranging from roughly 0.2 to 30 ug. CD8+CD57+ expansion was defined as a frequency above the mean frequency observed in healthy subjects.

The paper as a whole reports these results and caveats: Between patients and healthy controls, no significant difference in CD8+ Simpson's diversity was found (P=0.060). Twenty-nine CD8+ CDR3 sequences were found in both patients and controls but appeared to be highly expressed in patients and within the immunodominant clones of the patients.

Expansion of CD8+CD57+ cells had been shown by flow cytometry in the patients chosen for sequencing. Every patient had severe acquired aplastic anemia, diagnosed using the International Study of Aplastic Anemia and Agranulocytosis and Camitta criteria. No therapy had been received by the patients at the time of blood sampling. TCR repertoires of sorted CD4+ and CD8+ blood T cells from severe aplastic anemia patients and healthy subjects were deep-sequenced in the study. Patients were enrolled in the USA under clinicaltrials.gov protocols 00001620, 01623167, 00001397, 00071045, 00081523 and 00961064. Ficoll-Paque density gradient centrifugation was used to isolate peripheral blood mononuclear cells. CD4+ and CD8+ T cells were sorted by FACS or magnetic beads before DNA extraction. The germline V gene encodes CDR1 LNHDA and CDR2 SQIVND (reference sequence). V is cut back by 10 bases and J by 8 bases, with 11 bases in the junction unmatched. The CDR3 runs 14 amino acids, cysteine and phenylalanine included. Just CDR3 DNA is preserved here, 42 bases in frame from base 1.

Profiling of TCR beta VDJ combinations and CDR3 sequences used genomic DNA as the template. TCR repertoire sequencing was run on an Illumina HiSeq 2000. The study's own analysis went as follows. Repertoires were assessed using TRBV/TRBJ rearrangement plots, CDR3 size and DJ length profiles, and Simpson's diversity index. The most abundant DNA sequence in the deep sequencing data was taken as the immunodominant clone. CDR3 amino acid sequences were checked for sharing across subjects and were also compared against the VDJdb database and published repertoires. In TCRdb, the public reads were trimmed at Q25 with fastp and aligned with MiXCR, with productive beta chains retained. Each entry merges the rows of one CDR3 protein and shows their most common DNA and genes. The V and J calls here are based on TCRdb, not the publication. The sample table lists roughly 180,000 distinct CDR3 sequences, roughly 65% of them with a count of one. The ten largest clonotypes hold approximately 46% of the sample.

This clonotype has just one count. Its antigen is still unknown. Base qualities were left out, and no much larger clone turns up one base away. One read offers little support. The sequence links TRBV19 to TRBJ2-1, with TRBD2 identical over 10 junction bases. The source of this sequence is a human donor with aplastic anemia. Sequenced sample: sorted CD4+, CD8+, or CD8+CD57+ T cells (not recorded which) from PBMCs. The bases read TGTGCCACCGGACTAGCGGCCGGACCCGATGAGCAGTTCTTC. Its amino acids are CATGLAAGPDEQFF.